A single sample is the source of the 15 T cell receptor beta chains below, sequenced in a study of T cells in Graves' hyperthyroidism and ophthalmopathy. Amplification targeted TCR beta CDR3 regions from RNA transcripts. The primer set for the first-round RT-PCR of the TCR CDR3 was HTBI. From the multiplex PCR reads, TCRdb called clonotypes with MiXCR, one entry per CDR3 protein. The sample lists fewer than 650,000 distinct CDR3 sequences; roughly 15% were seen once. Specimen: blood. The source of these receptors is a woman aged 40 to 50 with Graves' ophthalmopathy.

This clonotype was detected a few times. Here the CDR3 reads CASRRSGGENEAFF. The CDR3 DNA is TGTGCCAGCAGAAGGTCCGGGGGCGAGAATGAAGCTTTCTTT. The V gene is TRBV6-2 or TRBV6-3, the J gene TRBJ1-1; D might be TRBD1 (6 bases). CDR3 length: 14 residues. The ends were cut back, 6 bases at V and 7 bases at J, with 18 bases in the middle. The germline V gene encodes CDR1 MNHEY and CDR2 SVGEGT.

This clonotype was detected many times. V and J are TRBV7-2 and TRBJ1-2; D ambiguous. Between the trimmed V and J ends, which lost 5 bases and 4 bases, there was a span of 11 bases. This CDR3 has 13 residues. Germline-derived CDR1 and CDR2 are SGHTA and FQGNSA. CDR3 loop: CASSHDPFYGYTF. CDR3 DNA sequence: TGTGCCAGCAGCCACGACCCGTTCTATGGCTACACCTTC.

The CDR3 sequence is CASSTSGTSGEETQYF. CDR3 DNA: TGTGCCAGCAGTACGTCCGGGACTAGCGGGGAAGAGACCCAGTACTTC. This chain joins TRBV6-1 and TRBJ2-5; 13 nucleotides align to TRBD2. Germline trimming cut 5 bases from V and 3 bases from J; bases unmatched to any gene: 6. There are 16 residues in the CDR3. CDR1 is MNHNS and CDR2 is SASEGT in the germline V gene.

V usage is TRBV12-3 or TRBV12-4 and J usage is TRBJ1-1, with D unclear. Deletions cut 4 bases from V and 11 bases from J, with 11 bases between. This CDR3 is built from 11 residues. CDR3 in amino acids: CASSSPDLAFF. Written as DNA, the CDR3 is TGTGCCAGCAGTTCTCCTGATTTGGCTTTCTTT.

This clonotype was picked up a small number of times. The rearrangement links TRBV12-5 to TRBJ2-4; the D gene is possibly TRBD1 (6 bases). Trimming took off 4 bases at V and 9 bases at J, with 16 bases between the two ends. Looked up from germline, CDR1 is LGHNT and CDR2 is FRNRAP. This CDR3 contains 14 residues. CDR3 protein: CASGWAVRGGIQYF. The CDR3 coding sequence is TGTGCTAGTGGTTGGGCAGTCAGAGGGGGCATTCAGTACTTC. The variable domain in full, completed from reference TRBV12-5 and TRBJ2-4, reads DARVTQTPRHKVTEMGQEVTMRCQPILGHNTVFWYRQTMMQGLELLAYFRNRAPLDDSGMPKDRFSAEMPDATLATLKIQPSEPRDSAVYFCASGWAVRGGIQYFGAGTRLSVL.

The genes are TRBV19 and TRBJ2-5; 9 bases fit TRBD1. The CDR3 sequence is 15 residues long. The germline V gene encodes CDR1 LNHDA and CDR2 SQIVND (reference sequence). After removal of 3 bases from V and 3 bases from J, the junction contained 5 bases not matched to a gene. In DNA, the CDR3 is TGTGCCAGTAGTATCGAGGGACAGGGCAAAGAGACCCAGTACTTC. As protein: CASSIEGQGKETQYF.

J is TRBJ1-6 and V is TRBV6-1, with a possible D match to TRBD1 (6 bases). This CDR3 has 14 residues. V shed 5 bases and J shed 8 bases, with 13 bases lying between them. In germline, CDR1 is MNHNS, CDR2 SASEGT. DNA for the CDR3: TGTGCCAGCAGTATTCGGGGGCCAGATTCACCCCTCCACTTT. Encoded protein: CASSIRGPDSPLHF.

This clonotype came up many times. The chain combines TRBV19 with TRBJ2-6; unclear D gene. CDR1 is LNHDA and CDR2 is SQIVND in the germline V gene (reference sequence). CDR3 length equals 16 residues. Trimming took off 5 bases at V and 2 bases at J, with 13 bases between the two ends. The CDR3 bases are TGTGCCAGTAGTCCGTCTATGGGCACTGGGGCCAACGTCCTGACTTTC. The encoded protein is CASSPSMGTGANVLTF.

This clonotype was seen a handful of times. The CDR3 ends on some other residue instead of the conserved phenylalanine or tryptophan, so this is likely a read error. This sequence joins TRBV28 and TRBJ1-1; possibly TRBD1 for D (5 bases). This CDR3 region has 12 residues. The germline V gene has CDR1 MDHEN and CDR2 SYDVKM. The V and J ends lost 2 bases and 6 bases respectively, with 7 bases between them. CDR3 bases: TGTGCCAGCAGTTTAGGCAGGGCTGAAGCTTTCCTT. As protein: CASSLGRAEAFL.

This clonotype was detected many times. The rearrangement links TRBV5-1 to TRBJ2-7; D is ambiguous. CDR1 and CDR2 from the germline V gene are SGHRS and YFSETQ. This CDR3 has 14 residues. V gave up 5 bases and J gave up 0 bases, with 12 bases separating them. The chain's CDR3 is CASRPGTSSYEQYF. CDR3 bases: TGCGCCAGCAGACCGGGCACAAGCTCCTACGAGCAGTACTTC. Filled out from reference TRBV5-1 and TRBJ2-7, the complete variable domain reads KAGVTQTPRYLIKTRGQQVTLSCSPISGHRSVSWYQQTPGQGLQFLFEYFSETQRNKGNFPGRFSGRQFSNSRSEMNVSTLELGDSALYLCASRPGTSSYEQYFGPGTRLTVT.

This clonotype was seen at least ten times. This chain connects TRBV20-1 to TRBJ2-5; 7 nucleotides line up with TRBD2. There are 12 residues in the CDR3. In germline, CDR1 is DFQATT, CDR2 SNEGSKA (reference sequence). J gave up 7 bases and V 5 bases, and 7 bases lay outside the gene matches. Here the CDR3 reads CSAPERGRTQYF. The CDR3 DNA reads TGCAGTGCTCCGGAGCGGGGAAGGACCCAGTACTTC.

In its sample, this clonotype was seen a few times. A much larger clone lies one base from this, so it may be a read error. The V and J genes are TRBV12-3 or TRBV12-4 and TRBJ1-2; D is uncertain. This CDR3 region has 13 residues. The CDR3 loop is CASSLSENYGHTF. CDR3 nucleotide sequence: TGTGCCAGCAGTTTATCAGAGAACTATGGCCACACCTTC.

The chain employs TRBV6-2 or TRBV6-3 and TRBJ2-7; 10 bases fit TRBD2. With V trimmed by 2 bases and J by 0 bases, 10 bases remained unmatched. This CDR3 has 18 amino acids. Germline-derived CDR1 and CDR2 are MNHEY and SVGEGT. CDR3 residues: CASSYQREGLPPSYEQYF. In DNA form, the CDR3 reads TGTGCCAGCAGTTACCAGCGGGAGGGCCTTCCACCCTCCTACGAGCAGTACTTC.

This clonotype has at least ten counts. The chain is built from TRBV28 and TRBJ2-2, with 8 bases identical to TRBD2. CDR1 and CDR2 (germline): MDHEN, SYDVKM. This CDR3 spans 16 amino acids. V dropped 5 bases and J dropped 5; count of bases not matched to a gene: 10. The CDR3 nucleotides are TGTGCCAGCAGTCCTCGGGTAGCGGGATTAACCGGGGAGCTGTTTTTT. This translates into CASSPRVAGLTGELFF.

This clonotype appeared a few times. The rearrangement links TRBV6-2 or TRBV6-3 to TRBJ2-2; D possibly corresponds to TRBD2 (5 bases). The CDR3 totals 13 residues. CDR1 is MNHEY, CDR2 SVGEGT, per germline. The V end was cut by 5 bases, the J end by 4 bases, with 8 bases between. The CDR3 coding sequence is TGTGCCAGCAGTCACGAGGGCACCGGGGAGCTGTTTTTT. Translating gives CASSHEGTGELFF.